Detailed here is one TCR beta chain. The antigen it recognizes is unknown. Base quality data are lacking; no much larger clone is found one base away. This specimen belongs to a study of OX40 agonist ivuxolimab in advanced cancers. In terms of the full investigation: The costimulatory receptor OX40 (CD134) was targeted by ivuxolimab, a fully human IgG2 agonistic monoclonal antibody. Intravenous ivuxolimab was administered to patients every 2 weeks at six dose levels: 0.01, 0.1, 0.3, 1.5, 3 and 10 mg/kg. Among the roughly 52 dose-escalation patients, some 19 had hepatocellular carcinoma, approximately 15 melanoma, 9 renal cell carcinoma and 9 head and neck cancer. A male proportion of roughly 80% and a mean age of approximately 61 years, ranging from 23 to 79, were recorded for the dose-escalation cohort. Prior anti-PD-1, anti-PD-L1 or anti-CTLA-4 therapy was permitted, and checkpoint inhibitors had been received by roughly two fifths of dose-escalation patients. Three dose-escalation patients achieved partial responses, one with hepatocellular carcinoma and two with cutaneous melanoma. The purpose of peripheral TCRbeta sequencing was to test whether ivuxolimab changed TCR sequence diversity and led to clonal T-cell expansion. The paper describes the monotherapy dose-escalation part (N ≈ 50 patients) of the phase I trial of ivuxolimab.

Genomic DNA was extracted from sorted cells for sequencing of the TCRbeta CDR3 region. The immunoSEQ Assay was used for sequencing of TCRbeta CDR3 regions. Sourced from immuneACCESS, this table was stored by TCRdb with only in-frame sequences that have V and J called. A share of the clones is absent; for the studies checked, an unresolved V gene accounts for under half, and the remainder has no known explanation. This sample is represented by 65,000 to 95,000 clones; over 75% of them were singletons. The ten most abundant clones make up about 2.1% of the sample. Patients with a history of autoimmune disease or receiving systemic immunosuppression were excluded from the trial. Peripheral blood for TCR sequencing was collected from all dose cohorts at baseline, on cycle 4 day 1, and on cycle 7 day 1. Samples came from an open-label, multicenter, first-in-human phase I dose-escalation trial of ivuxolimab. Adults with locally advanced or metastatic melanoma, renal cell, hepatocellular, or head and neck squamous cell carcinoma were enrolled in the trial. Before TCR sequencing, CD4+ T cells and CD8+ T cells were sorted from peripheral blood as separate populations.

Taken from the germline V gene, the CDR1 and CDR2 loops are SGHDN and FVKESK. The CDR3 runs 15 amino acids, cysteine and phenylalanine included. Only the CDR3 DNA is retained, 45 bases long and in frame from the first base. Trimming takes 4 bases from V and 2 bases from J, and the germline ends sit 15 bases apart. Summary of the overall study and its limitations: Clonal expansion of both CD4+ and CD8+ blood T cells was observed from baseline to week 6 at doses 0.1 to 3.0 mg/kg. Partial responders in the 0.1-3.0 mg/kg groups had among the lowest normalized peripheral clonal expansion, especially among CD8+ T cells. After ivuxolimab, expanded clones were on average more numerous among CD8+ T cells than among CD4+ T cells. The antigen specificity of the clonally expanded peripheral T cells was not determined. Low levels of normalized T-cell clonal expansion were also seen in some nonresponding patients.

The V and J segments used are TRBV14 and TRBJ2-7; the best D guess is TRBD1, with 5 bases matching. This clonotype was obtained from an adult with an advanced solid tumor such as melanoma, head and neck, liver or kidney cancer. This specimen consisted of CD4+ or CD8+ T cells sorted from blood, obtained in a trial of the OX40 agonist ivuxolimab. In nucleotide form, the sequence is TGTGCCAGCAGCCTGGGCAGGACAAACACCTACGAGCAGTACTTC. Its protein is CASSLGRTNTYEQYF.